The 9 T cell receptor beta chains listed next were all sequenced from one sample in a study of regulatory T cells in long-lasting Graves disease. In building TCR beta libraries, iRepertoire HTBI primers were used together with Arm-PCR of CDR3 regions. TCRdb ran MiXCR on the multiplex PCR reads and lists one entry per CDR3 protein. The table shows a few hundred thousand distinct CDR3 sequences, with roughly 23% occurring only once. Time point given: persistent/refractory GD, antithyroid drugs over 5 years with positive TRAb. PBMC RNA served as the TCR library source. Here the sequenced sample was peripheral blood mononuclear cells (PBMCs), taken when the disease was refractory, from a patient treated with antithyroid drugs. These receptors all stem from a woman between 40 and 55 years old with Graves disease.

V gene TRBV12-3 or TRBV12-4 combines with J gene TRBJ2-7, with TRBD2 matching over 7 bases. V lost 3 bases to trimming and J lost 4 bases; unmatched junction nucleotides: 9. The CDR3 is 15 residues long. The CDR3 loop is CASSFRGLDSYEQYF. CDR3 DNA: TGTGCCAGCAGTTTCCGCGGACTAGACTCTTACGAGCAGTACTTC.

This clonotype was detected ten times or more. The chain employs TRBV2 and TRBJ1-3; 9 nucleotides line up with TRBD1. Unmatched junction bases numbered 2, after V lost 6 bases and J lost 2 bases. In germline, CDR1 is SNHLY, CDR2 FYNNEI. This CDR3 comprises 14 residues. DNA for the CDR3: TGTGCCAGCAGCGGGACAGGGACTGGAAACACCATATATTTT. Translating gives CASSGTGTGNTIYF.

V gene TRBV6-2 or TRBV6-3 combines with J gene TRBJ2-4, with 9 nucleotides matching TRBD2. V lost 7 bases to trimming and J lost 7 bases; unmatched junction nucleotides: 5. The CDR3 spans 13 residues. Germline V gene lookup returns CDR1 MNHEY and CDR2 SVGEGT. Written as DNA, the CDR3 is TGTGCCAGCACCCCGGGACTAGCCAACATTCAGTACTTC. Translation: CASTPGLANIQYF.

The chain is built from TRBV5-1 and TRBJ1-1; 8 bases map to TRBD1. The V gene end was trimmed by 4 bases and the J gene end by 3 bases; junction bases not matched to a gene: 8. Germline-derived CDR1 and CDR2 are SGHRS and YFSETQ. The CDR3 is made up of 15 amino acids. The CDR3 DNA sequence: TGCGCCAGCAGCGCCGCGGTGACAGGGGACACTGAAGCTTTCTTT. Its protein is CASSAAVTGDTEAFF. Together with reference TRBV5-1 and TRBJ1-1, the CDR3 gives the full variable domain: KAGVTQTPRYLIKTRGQQVTLSCSPISGHRSVSWYQQTPGQGLQFLFEYFSETQRNKGNFPGRFSGRQFSNSRSEMNVSTLELGDSALYLCASSAAVTGDTEAFFGQGTRLTVV.

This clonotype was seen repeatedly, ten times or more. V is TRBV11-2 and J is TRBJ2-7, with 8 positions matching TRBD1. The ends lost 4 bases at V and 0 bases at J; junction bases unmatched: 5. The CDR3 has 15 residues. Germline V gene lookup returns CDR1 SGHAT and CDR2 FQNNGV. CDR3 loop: CASSSSTGVSYEQYF. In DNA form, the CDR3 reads TGTGCCAGCAGCTCATCGACAGGGGTCTCCTACGAGCAGTACTTC. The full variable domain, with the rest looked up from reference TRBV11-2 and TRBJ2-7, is EAGVAQSPRYKIIEKRQSVAFWCNPISGHATLYWYQQILGQGPKLLIQFQNNGVVDDSQLPKDRFSAERLKGVDSTLKIQPAKLEDSAVYLCASSSSTGVSYEQYFGPGTRLTVT.

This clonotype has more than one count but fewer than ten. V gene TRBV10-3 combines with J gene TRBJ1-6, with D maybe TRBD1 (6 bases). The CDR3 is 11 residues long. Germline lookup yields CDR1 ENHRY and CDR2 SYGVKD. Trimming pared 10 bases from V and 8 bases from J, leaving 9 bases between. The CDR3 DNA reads TGTGCCACCAGGGGTGATTCACCCCTCCACTTT. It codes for CATRGDSPLHF.

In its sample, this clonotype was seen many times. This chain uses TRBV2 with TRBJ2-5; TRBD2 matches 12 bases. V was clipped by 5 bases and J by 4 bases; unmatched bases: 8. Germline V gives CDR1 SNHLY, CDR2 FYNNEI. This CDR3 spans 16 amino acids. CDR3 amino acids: CASSPRLAGVGETQYF. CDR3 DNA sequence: TGTGCCAGCAGTCCTAGACTAGCGGGAGTGGGAGAGACCCAGTACTTC.

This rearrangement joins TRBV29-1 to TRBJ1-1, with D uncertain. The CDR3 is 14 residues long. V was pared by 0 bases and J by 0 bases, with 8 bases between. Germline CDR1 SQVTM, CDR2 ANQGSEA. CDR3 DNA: TGCAGCGTTGAAGAGGTCACTGTGAACACTGAAGCTTTCTTT. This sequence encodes CSVEEVTVNTEAFF.

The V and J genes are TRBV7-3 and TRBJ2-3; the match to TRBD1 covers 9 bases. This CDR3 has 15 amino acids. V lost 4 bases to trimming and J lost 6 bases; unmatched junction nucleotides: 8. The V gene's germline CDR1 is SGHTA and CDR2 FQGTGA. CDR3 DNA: TGTGCCAGCAGCTCGACAGGGGGAACTGCGGATACGCAGTATTTT. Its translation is CASSSTGGTADTQYF. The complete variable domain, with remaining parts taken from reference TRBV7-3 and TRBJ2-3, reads GAGVSQTPSNKVTEKGKYVELRCDPISGHTALYWYRQSLGQGPEFLIYFQGTGAADDSGLPNDRFFAVRPEGSVSTLKIQRTERGDSAVYLCASSSTGGTADTQYFGPGTRLTVL.